This T cell receptor (beta chain) was sequenced in a study of CXCR3-negative and CXCR3-positive naive CD8 T cells. Study results and limitations: CXCR3-positive naive cells carried more hydrophobic TRB CDR3s than CXCR3-negative naive cells did. Much lower diversity was found in memory CD8+ cells, while both naive subsets had comparably high diversity.

UMI-labeled 5' RACE yielded the TRB cDNA libraries. One entry per CDR3 protein, without DNA, is what TCRdb gives after re-calling the 5' RACE reads. The sample holds about 150,000 distinct CDR3 sequences. In regard to this clonotype: The antigen is unknown.

Germline CDR1 and CDR2: SEHNR and FQNEAQ (reference sequence). The CDR3 is made up of 19 amino acids. V and J are TRBV7-9 and TRBJ2-1; the D call of TRBD2 rests on TCRdb alone, since no DNA is present to check it. This clonotype originated in a human donor in good health. Some clones in this sample may be carry-over from other donors' samples. The sample taken for sequencing was naive CXCR3+ CD8+ T cells from blood. The subset denotes: CD45RO-CCR7+CD27+CD95- naive CD8+ T cells expressing CXCR3 (TNR3+). The chain's CDR3 is CASASFLAGGSSSYNEQFF. Using reference TRBV7-9 and TRBJ2-1 for the parts outside the CDR3, the full variable domain is DTGVSQNPRHKITKRGQNVTFRCDPISEHNRLYWYRQTLGQGPEFLTYFQNEAQLEKSRLLSDRFSAERPKGSFSTLEIQRTEQGDSAMYLCASASFLAGGSSSYNEQFFGPGTRLTVL.